This is a list of T cell receptor beta chains from one sample in a study of blood T cells in healthy people across ages. TCRdb re-derived calls from the 5' RACE reads in MiXCR, one entry per CDR3 protein. The sample lists 600,000 to 900,000 distinct CDR3 sequences, roughly 25% occurring once. The same data also contributed to another study, on T cells of mothers and their children.

Material for sequencing was blood. These receptors all stem from a boy aged 10-17 years in good health. CDR3s include the opening cysteine and the closing phenylalanine or tryptophan. D genes are given only for firm matches. Some rows have no size entry. The others give once, few or many, or a class for an expanded clone.

J	D	V	size	length	CDR3	DNA
TRBJ2-3	TRBD2	TRBV10-3	NA	14	CASSGLADTDTQYF	TGTGCCTCCTCGGGACTAGCTGACACAGATACGCAGTATTTT
TRBJ1-4	TRBD1	TRBV28	NA	15	CASSLLADRGEKLLF	TGTGCCAGCAGCTTATTAGCGGACAGGGGTGAAAAACTGCTTTTT
TRBJ1-3	NA	TRBV29-1	NA	14	CSVEFPGSGNTIYF	TGCAGCGTTGAATTCCCGGGCTCTGGAAACACCATATATTTT
TRBJ1-4	TRBD1	TRBV7-2	few	15	CASSERDRSLEKLFF	TGTGCCAGCAGTGAACGGGACAGGTCCCTTGAAAAACTGTTTTTT
TRBJ1-5	NA	TRBV7-6	few	17	CACSPDWSPRGNQPQHF	TGTGCCTGCAGCCCCGACTGGTCACCCCGGGGCAATCAGCCCCAGCATTTT
TRBJ1-3	NA	TRBV28	few	18	CASSLSQLRGDSGNTIYF	TGTGCCAGCAGTTTAAGCCAGCTCAGGGGCGACTCTGGAAACACCATATATTTT
TRBJ2-1	NA	TRBV4-2	few	16	CASSQDSIPSYNEQFF	TGTGCCAGCAGCCAAGATTCAATCCCCTCCTACAATGAGCAGTTCTTC
TRBJ1-6	NA	TRBV20-1	NA	14	CSASKMEGGSPLHF	TGCAGTGCTAGCAAAATGGAGGGAGGTTCACCCCTCCACTTT
TRBJ2-1	TRBD2	TRBV9	NA	15	CASSATSGGNNEQFF	TGTGCCAGCAGCGCGACTAGCGGGGGGAACAATGAGCAGTTCTTC
TRBJ1-1	TRBD1	TRBV19	few	15	CASSKTGGVGTEAFF	TGTGCCAGTAGTAAGACAGGGGGCGTTGGGACTGAAGCTTTCTTT
TRBJ2-4	NA	TRBV14	NA	19	CASSQELGAPGMAKNIQYF	TGTGCCAGCAGCCAAGAATTAGGAGCGCCTGGGATGGCCAAAAACATTCAGTACTTC
TRBJ1-1	NA	TRBV10-3	few	15	CAISDQGRRGTEAFF	TGTGCCATCAGTGACCAAGGACGGCGGGGGACTGAAGCTTTCTTT
TRBJ1-2	NA	TRBV7-8	many	12	CASSPDNYGYTF	TGTGCCAGCAGCCCCGACAACTACGGCTACACCTTC
TRBJ2-7	NA	TRBV15	NA	11	CATSRGYEQYF	TGTGCCACCAGCAGAGGCTACGAGCAGTACTTC
TRBJ2-1	TRBD2	TRBV5-1	few	20	CASSLVGGGGLVGLYNEQFF	TGCGCCAGCAGCTTAGTGGGAGGGGGGGGACTAGTTGGACTCTACAATGAGCAGTTCTTC